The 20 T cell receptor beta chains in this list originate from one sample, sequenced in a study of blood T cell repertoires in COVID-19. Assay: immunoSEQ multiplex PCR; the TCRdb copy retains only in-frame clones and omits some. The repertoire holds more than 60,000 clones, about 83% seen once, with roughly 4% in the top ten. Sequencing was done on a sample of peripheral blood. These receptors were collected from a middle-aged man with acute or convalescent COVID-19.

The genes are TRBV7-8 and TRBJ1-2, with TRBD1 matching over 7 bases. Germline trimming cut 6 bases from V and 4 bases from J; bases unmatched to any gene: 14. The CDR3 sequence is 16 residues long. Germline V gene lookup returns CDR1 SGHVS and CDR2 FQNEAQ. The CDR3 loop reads CASREGGWTGFYGYTF. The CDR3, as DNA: TGTGCCAGCAGGGAAGGAGGGTGGACAGGCTTCTATGGCTACACCTTC.

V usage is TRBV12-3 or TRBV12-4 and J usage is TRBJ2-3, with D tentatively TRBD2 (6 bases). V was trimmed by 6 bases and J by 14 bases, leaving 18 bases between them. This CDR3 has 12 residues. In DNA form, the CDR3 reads TGTGCCAGCAGGAATGTGGGGACTCCGCGGTATTTT. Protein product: CASRNVGTPRYF.

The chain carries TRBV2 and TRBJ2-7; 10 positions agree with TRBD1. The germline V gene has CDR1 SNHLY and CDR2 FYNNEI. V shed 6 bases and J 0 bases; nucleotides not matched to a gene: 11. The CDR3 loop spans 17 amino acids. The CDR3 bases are TGTGCCAGCAGGGGTCCCGGGACAGGGGCGAGCTCCTACGAGCAGTACTTC. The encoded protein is CASRGPGTGASSYEQYF.

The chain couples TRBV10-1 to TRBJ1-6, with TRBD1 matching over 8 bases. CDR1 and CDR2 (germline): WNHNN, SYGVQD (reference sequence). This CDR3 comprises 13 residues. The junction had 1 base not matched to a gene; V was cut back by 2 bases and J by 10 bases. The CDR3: CASSEDRGSPLHF. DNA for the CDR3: TGCGCCAGCAGTGAGGACAGGGGATCACCCCTCCACTTT.

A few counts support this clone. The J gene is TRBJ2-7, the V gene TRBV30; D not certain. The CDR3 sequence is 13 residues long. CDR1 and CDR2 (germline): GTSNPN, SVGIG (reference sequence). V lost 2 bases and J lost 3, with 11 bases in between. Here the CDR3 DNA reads TGTGCCTGGAGTTTGGAACAGTTCTACGAGCAGTACTTC. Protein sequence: CAWSLEQFYEQYF.

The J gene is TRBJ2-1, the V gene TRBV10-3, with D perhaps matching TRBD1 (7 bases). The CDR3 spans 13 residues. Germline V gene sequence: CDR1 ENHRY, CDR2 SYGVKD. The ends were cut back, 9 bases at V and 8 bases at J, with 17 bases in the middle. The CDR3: CAMKEGRGDEQFF. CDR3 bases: TGTGCCATGAAGGAGGGCAGGGGGGATGAGCAGTTCTTC.

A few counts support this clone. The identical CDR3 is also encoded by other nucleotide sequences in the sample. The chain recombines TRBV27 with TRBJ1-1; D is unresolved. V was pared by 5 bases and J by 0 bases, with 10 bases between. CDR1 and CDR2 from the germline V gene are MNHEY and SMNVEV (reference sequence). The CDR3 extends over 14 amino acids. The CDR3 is CASSPNSMNTEAFF. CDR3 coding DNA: TGTGCCAGCAGTCCAAACTCGATGAACACTGAAGCTTTCTTT.

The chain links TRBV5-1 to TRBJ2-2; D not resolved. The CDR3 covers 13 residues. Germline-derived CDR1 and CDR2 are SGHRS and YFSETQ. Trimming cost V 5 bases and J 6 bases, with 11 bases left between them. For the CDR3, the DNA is TGCGCCAGCAGAGAACGGTCCTCCGGGGAGCTGTTTTTT. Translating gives CASRERSSGELFF.

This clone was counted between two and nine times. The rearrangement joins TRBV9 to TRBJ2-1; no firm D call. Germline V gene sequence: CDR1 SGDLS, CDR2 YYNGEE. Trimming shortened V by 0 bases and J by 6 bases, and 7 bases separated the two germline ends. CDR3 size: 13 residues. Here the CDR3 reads CASSVEPINEQFF. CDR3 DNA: TGTGCCAGCAGCGTAGAGCCCATCAATGAGCAGTTCTTC.

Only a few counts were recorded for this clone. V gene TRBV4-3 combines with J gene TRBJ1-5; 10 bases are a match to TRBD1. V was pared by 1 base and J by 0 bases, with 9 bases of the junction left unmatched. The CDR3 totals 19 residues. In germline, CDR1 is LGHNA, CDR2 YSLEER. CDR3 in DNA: TGCGCCAGCAGCCAAGGTTGGACAGGGGGATTTTATAGCAATCAGCCCCAGCATTTT. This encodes CASSQGWTGGFYSNQPQHF.

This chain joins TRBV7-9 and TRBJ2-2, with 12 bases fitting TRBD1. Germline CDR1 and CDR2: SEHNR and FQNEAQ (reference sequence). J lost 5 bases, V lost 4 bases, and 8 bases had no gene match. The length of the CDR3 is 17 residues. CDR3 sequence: CASSWSRDRGRTGELFF. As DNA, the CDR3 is TGTGCCAGCAGCTGGTCCCGGGACAGGGGGCGTACCGGGGAGCTGTTTTTT. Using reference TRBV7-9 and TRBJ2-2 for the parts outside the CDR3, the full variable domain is DTGVSQNPRHKITKRGQNVTFRCDPISEHNRLYWYRQTLGQGPEFLTYFQNEAQLEKSRLLSDRFSAERPKGSFSTLEIQRTEQGDSAMYLCASSWSRDRGRTGELFFGEGSRLTVL.

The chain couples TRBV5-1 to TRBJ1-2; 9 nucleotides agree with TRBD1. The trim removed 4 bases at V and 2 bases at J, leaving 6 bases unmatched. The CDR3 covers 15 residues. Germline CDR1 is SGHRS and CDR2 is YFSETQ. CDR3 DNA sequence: TGCGCCAGCAGCGGGGGACAGGGTAGAAACTATGGCTACACCTTC. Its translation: CASSGGQGRNYGYTF. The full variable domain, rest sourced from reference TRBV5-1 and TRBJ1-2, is KAGVTQTPRYLIKTRGQQVTLSCSPISGHRSVSWYQQTPGQGLQFLFEYFSETQRNKGNFPGRFSGRQFSNSRSEMNVSTLELGDSALYLCASSGGQGRNYGYTFGSGTRLTVV.

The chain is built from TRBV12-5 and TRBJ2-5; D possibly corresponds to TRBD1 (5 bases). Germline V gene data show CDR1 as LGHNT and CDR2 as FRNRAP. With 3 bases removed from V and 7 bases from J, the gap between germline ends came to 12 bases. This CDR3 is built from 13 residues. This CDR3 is CASGFMGLGTQYF. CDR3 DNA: TGTGCTAGTGGTTTTATGGGGCTCGGGACCCAGTACTTC.

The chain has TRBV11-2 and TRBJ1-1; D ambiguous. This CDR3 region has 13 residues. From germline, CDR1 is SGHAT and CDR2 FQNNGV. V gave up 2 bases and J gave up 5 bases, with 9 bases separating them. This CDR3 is CASSLREETEAFF. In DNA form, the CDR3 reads TGTGCCAGCAGCTTACGGGAGGAGACTGAAGCTTTCTTT. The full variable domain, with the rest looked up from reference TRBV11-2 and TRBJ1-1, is EAGVAQSPRYKIIEKRQSVAFWCNPISGHATLYWYQQILGQGPKLLIQFQNNGVVDDSQLPKDRFSAERLKGVDSTLKIQPAKLEDSAVYLCASSLREETEAFFGQGTRLTVV.

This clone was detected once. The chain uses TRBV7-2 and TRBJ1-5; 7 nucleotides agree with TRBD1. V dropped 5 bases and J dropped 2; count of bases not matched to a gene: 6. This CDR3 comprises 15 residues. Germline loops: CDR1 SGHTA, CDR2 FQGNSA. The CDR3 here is CASSPRQGGNQPQHF. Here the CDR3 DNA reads TGTGCCAGCAGCCCGAGACAGGGTGGCAATCAGCCCCAGCATTTT.

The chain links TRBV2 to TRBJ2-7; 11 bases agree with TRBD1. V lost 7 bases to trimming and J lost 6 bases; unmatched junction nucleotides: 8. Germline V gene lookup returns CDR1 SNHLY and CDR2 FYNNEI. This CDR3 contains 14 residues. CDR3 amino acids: CASKTGTGGVEQYF. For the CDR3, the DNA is TGTGCCAGCAAAACCGGGACAGGGGGAGTCGAGCAGTACTTC. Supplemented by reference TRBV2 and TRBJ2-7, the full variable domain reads EPEVTQTPSHQVTQMGQEVILRCVPISNHLYFYWYRQILGQKVEFLVSFYNNEISEKSEIFDDQFSVERPDGSNFTLKIRSTKLEDSAMYFCASKTGTGGVEQYFGPGTRLTVT.

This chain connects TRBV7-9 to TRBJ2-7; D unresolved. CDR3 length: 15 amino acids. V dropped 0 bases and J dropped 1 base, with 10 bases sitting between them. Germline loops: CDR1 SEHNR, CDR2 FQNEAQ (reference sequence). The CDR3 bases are TGTGCCAGCAGCTTAGCGCTGGCGGAGTCCTACGAGCAGTACTTC. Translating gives CASSLALAESYEQYF.

CDR3 sequence reads: CASSPRWVGHNEQFF. CDR3 coding DNA: TGTGCCAGCTCACCAAGGTGGGTGGGGCACAATGAGCAGTTCTTC. The genes are TRBV18 and TRBJ2-1; the D gene is possibly TRBD1 (5 bases). The CDR3 extends over 15 amino acids. V was pared by 2 bases and J by 5 bases, with 13 bases between. Germline-derived CDR1 and CDR2 are KGHSH and LQKENI.

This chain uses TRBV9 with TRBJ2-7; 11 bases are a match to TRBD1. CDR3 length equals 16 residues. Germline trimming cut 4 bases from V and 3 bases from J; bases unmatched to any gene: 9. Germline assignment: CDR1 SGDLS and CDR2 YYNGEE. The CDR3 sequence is CASSPHQGTGGYEQYF. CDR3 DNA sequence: TGTGCCAGCAGCCCACACCAGGGGACAGGGGGCTACGAGCAGTACTTC.

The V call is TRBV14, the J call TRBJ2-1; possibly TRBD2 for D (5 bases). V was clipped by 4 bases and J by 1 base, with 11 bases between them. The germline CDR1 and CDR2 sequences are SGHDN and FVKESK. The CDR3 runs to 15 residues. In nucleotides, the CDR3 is TGTGCCAGCAGCCTTCAAGGGAGTTCCTACAATGAGCAGTTCTTC. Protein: CASSLQGSSYNEQFF.